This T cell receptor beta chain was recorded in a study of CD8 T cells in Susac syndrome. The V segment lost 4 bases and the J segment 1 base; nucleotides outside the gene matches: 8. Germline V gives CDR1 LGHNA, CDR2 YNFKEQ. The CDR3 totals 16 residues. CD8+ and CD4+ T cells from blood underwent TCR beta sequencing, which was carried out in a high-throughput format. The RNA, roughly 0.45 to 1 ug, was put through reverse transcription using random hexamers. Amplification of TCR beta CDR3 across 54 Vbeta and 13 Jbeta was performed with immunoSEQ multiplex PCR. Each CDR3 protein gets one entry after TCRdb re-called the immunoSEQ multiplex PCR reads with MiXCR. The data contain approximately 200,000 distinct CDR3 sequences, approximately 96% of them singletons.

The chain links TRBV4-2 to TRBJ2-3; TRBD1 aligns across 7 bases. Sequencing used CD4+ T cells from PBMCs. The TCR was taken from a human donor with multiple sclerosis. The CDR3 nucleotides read TGTGCCAGCAGCCGGACGACAGGGCTTGGCACAGATACGCAGTATTTT. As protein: CASSRTTGLGTDTQYF.